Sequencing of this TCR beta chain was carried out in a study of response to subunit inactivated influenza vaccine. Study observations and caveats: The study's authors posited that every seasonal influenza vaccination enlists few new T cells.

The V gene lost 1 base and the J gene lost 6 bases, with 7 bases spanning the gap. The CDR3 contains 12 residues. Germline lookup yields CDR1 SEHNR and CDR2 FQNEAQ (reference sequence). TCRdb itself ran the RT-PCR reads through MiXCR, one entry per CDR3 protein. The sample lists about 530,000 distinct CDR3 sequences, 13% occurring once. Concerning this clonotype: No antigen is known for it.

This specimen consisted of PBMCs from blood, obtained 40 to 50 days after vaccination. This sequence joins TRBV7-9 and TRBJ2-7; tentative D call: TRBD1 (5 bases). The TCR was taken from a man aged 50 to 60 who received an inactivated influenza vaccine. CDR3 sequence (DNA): TGTGCCAGCAGCTTAGAAGGGGCCGAGCAGTACTTC. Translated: CASSLEGAEQYF. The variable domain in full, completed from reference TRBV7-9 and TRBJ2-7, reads DTGVSQNPRHKITKRGQNVTFRCDPISEHNRLYWYRQTLGQGPEFLTYFQNEAQLEKSRLLSDRFSAERPKGSFSTLEIQRTEQGDSAMYLCASSLEGAEQYFGPGTRLTVT.